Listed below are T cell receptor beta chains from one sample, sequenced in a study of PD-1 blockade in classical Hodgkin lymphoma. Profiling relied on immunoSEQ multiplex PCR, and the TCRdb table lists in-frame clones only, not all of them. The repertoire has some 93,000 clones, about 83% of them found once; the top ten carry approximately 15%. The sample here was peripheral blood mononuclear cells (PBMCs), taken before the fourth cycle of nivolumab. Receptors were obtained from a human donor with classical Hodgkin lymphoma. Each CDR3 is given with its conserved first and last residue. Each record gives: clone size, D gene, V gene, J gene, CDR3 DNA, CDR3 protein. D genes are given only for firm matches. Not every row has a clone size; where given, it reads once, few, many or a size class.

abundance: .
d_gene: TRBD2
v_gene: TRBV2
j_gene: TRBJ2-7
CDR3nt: TGTGCCAGCAGCTTTGGACTAGCGAGCTACGAGCAGTACTTC
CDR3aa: CASSFGLASYEQYF

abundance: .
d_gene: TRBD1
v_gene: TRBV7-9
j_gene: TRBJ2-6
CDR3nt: TGTGCCAGCAGCTCCCTGACAGGGGCCTTGGGGTCTGGGGCCAACGTCCTGACTTTC
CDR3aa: CASSSLTGALGSGANVLTF

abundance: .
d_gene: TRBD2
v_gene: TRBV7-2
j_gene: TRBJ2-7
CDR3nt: TGTGCCAGCAGCTTAGCGCTTAGCGGGAGTAGCACCTACGAGCAGTACTTC
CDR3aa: CASSLALSGSSTYEQYF

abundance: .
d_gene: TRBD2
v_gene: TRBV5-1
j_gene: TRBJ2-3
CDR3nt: TGCGCCAGCAGCTTGGGGCTAGCGGTGAACACAGATACGCAGTATTTT
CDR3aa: CASSLGLAVNTDTQYF

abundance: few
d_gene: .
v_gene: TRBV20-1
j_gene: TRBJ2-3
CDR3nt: TGCAGTGCCAGCCTGGGTGATACGCAGTATTTT
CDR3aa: CSASLGDTQYF

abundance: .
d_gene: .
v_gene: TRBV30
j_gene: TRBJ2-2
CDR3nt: TGTGCCTGGGGCAGGGTAACCGGGGAGCTGTTTTTT
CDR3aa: CAWGRVTGELFF

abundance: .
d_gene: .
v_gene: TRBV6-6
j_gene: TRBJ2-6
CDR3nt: TGTGCCAGCAGTTACGAGGGAAGGGGGGCCAACGTCCTGACTTTC
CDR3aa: CASSYEGRGANVLTF

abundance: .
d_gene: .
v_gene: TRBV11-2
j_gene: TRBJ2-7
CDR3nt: TGTGCCAGCAGCTTAGTATGGGGAGAGGATTACGAGCAGTACTTC
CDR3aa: CASSLVWGEDYEQYF

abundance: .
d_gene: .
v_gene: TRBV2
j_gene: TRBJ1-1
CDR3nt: TGTGCCAGCAACACCGTGGGGGGCGAAGCTTTCTTT
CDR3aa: CASNTVGGEAFF

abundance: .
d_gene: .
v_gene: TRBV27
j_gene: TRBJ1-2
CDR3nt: TGTGCCAGCAGTCCCGGTTCGCACTATGGCTACACCTTC
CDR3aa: CASSPGSHYGYTF

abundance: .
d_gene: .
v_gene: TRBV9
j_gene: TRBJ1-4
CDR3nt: TGTGCCAGCAGCGTCTCTCCGGGGGGTGAAAAACTGTTTTTT
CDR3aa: CASSVSPGGEKLFF

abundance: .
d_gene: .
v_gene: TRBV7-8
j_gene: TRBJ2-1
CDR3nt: TGTGCCAGCAGCTTGGCCCCGGGGAACCAGCGCCACAATGAGCAGTTCTTC
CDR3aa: CASSLAPGNQRHNEQFF

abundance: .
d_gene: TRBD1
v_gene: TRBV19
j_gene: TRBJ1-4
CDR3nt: TGTGCCAGTGGATGGACAGGAGGAGATGAAAAACTGTTTTTT
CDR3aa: CASGWTGGDEKLFF

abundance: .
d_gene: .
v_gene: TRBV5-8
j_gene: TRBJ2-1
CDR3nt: TGTGCCAGCGATACCAGGGCCCACCGGGGCGGTGAGCAGTTCTTC
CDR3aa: CASDTRAHRGGEQFF

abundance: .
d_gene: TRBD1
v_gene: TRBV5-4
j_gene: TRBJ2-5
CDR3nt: TGTGCCAGCAGCTTCCGGGACAGGGGTGAGACCCAGTACTTC
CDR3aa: CASSFRDRGETQYF

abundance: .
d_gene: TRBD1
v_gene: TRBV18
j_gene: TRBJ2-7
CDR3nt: TGTGCCAGCTCACCAGATTTGGACAGGGCCTACGAGCAGTACTTC
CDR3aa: CASSPDLDRAYEQYF

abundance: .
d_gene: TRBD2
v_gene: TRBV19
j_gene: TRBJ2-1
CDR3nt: TGTGCCAGTAGACTACTAGCGGTGGTTGGCAGTGAGCAGTTCTTC
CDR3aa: CASRLLAVVGSEQFF

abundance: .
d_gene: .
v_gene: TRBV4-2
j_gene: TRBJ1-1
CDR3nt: TGTGCCAGCAGCCAGTTGGGACGTAGGAACACTGAAGCTTTCTTT
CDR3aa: CASSQLGRRNTEAFF

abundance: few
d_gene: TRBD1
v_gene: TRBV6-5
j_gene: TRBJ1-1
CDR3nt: TGTGCCAGCAGTACTCGGGACAGGGGTGAAGCTTTCTTT
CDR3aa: CASSTRDRGEAFF

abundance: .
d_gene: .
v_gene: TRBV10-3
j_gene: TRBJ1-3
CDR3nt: TGTGCCATCAGTGAGTTGGGGGCGACCTCTGGAAACACCATATATTTT
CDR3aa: CAISELGATSGNTIYF

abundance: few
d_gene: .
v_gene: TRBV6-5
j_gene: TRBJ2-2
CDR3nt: TGTGCCAGCAGTTACTCGACGCTGGGAGGGGAGCTGTTTTTT
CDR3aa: CASSYSTLGGELFF

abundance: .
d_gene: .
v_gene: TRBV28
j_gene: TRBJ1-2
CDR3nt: TGTGCCAGCAGTTCTGGGGCGCCGGGCTATGGCTACACCTTC
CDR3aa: CASSSGAPGYGYTF

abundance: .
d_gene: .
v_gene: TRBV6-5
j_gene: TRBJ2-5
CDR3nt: TGTGCCAGCAGTTACTCAGGGGGGCGAGAGACCCAGTACTTC
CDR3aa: CASSYSGGRETQYF

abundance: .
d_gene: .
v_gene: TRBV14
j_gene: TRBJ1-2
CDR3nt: TGTGCCAGCAGCTTTAATCGGGCTCGGGGCTACACCTTC
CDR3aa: CASSFNRARGYTF

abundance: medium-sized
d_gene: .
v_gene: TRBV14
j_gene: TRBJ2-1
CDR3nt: TGTGCCAGCAGCCAAGTGGGCAGCTACAATGAGCAGTTCTTC
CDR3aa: CASSQVGSYNEQFF

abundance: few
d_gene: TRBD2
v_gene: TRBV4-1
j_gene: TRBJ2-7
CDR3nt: TGCGCCAGCAGCCAGGGGGTGGGTCTAGCGGGGAAAAGCTCCTACGAGCAGTACTTC
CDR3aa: CASSQGVGLAGKSSYEQYF

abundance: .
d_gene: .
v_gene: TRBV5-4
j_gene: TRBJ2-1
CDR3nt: TGTGCCAGCAGGATAGTGGGGTTGGATGAGCAGTTCTTC
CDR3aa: CASRIVGLDEQFF

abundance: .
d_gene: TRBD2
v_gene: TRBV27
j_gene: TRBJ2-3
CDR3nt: TGTGCCAGCAGTTTACGGACTAGCGGGAGGGCCCTCGGTACGCAGTATTTT
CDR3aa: CASSLRTSGRALGTQYF

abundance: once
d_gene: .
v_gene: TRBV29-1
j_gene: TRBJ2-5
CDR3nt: TGCAGCGTTGAAGAGGTGGCCAGGGGCGAGACCCAGTACTTC
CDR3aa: CSVEEVARGETQYF

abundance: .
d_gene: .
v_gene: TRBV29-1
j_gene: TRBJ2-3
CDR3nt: TGCAGCGGAAAGGACGGCAGAACGCAGTATTTT
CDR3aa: CSGKDGRTQYF

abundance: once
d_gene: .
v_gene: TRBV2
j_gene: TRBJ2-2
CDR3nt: TGTGCCAGCAGTCTGAGGCTGCCGGGGTCCGGGGAGCTGTTTTTT
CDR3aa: CASSLRLPGSGELFF

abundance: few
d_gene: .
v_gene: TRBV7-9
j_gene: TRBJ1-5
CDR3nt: TGTGCCAGCAGCCAAGCGCAGAGCCACCCCCAGCATTTT
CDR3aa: CASSQAQSHPQHF

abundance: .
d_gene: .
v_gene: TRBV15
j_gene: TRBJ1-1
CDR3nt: TGTGCCACCAGCAGAGAGTCCCCTCTCTCTGGGACGGATACTGAAGCTTTCTTT
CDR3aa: CATSRESPLSGTDTEAFF

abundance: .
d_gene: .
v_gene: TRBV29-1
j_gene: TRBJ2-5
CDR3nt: TGCAGCGTTGGAATCGGGGCGGGAGAGACCCAGTACTTC
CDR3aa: CSVGIGAGETQYF

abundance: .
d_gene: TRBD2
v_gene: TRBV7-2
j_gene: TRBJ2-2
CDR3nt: TGTGCCAGCAGCCCAGCGGCGGGAGGAGGTAGCGGGGAGCTGTTTTTT
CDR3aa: CASSPAAGGGSGELFF

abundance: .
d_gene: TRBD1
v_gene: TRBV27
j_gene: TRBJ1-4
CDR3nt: TGTGCCAGCAGTCTTGGGACAGGGAGAAGTGAAAAACTGTTTTTT
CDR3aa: CASSLGTGRSEKLFF

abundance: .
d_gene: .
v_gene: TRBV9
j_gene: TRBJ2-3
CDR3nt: TGTGCCAGCAGCGTAGATGCAGGTCTCACAGATACGCAGTATTTT
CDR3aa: CASSVDAGLTDTQYF

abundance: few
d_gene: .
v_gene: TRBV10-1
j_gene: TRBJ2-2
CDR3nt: TGCGCCAGCAGTGATGGGTGGCGGGAGCTGTTTTTT
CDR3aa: CASSDGWRELFF

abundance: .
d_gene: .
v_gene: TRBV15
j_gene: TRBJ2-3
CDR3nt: TGTGCCACCAGCAGTAGGCGGTCTAGCACAGATACGCAGTATTTT
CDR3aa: CATSSRRSSTDTQYF

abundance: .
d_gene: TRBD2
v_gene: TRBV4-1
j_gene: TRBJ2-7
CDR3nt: TGCGCCAGCAGCCAAGAAAGCCAGCGGGGTACCTACGAGCAGTACTTC
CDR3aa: CASSQESQRGTYEQYF

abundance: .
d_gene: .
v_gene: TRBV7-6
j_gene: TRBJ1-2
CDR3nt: TGTGCCAGCAGCTTAGGAGGGCGGGGTCCCGCCAATGGCTACACCTTC
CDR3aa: CASSLGGRGPANGYTF

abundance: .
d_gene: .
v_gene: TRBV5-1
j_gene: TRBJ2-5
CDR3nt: TGCGCCAGCAGCTTGGCCTGGGTCTCGGAAGAGACCCAGTACTTC
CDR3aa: CASSLAWVSEETQYF

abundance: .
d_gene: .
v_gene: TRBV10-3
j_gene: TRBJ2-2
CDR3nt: TGTGCCATCCGGACGGTGAACACCGGGGAGCTGTTTTTT
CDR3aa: CAIRTVNTGELFF

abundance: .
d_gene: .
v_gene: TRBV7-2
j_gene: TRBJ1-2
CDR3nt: TGTGCCAGCAGCTTAGCGGGTGGGGCGACTCGACGGCCCCGGGGCTACACCTTC
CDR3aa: CASSLAGGATRRPRGYTF

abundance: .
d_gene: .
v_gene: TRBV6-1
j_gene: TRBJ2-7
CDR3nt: TGTGCCAGCAGTATCCGACAGGTCTCCGAGCAGTACTTC
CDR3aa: CASSIRQVSEQYF

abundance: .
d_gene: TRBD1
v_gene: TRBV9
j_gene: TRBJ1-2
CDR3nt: TGTGCCAGCAGCGCTGGGGGGGCAGGGGGATTCAATGGCTACACCTTC
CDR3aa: CASSAGGAGGFNGYTF

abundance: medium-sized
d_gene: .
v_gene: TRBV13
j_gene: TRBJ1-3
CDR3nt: TGTGCCAGCAGCCTTCTCCAGCGGGCTGGAAACACCATATATTTT
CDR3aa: CASSLLQRAGNTIYF

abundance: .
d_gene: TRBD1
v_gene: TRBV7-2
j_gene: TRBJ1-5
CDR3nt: TGTGCCAGCAGCTCCCGAGGACAGGCGGCCCAGCATTTT
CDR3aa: CASSSRGQAAQHF

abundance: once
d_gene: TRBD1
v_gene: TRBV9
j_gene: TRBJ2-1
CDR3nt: TGTGCCAGCAGCGTAGGACAGGGGGGGTACAATGAGCAGTTCTTC
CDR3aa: CASSVGQGGYNEQFF

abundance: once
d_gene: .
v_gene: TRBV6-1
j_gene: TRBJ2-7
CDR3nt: TGTGCCAGCAGTTACGGCCGCGAGCAGTACTTC
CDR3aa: CASSYGREQYF

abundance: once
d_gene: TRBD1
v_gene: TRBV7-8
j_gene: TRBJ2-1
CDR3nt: TGTGCCAGCAGCTACCTACAGGGGAAAGAGCAGTTCTTC
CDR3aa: CASSYLQGKEQFF

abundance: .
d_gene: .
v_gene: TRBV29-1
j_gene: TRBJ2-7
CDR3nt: TGCAGCGTTATTACAGGACCGTCCACCTACGAGCAGTACTTC
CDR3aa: CSVITGPSTYEQYF

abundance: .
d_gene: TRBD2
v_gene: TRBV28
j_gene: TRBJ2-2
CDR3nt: TGTGCCACTAACCCTAGCGGGAGAGGCAGCACCGGGGAGCTGTTTTTT
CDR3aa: CATNPSGRGSTGELFF

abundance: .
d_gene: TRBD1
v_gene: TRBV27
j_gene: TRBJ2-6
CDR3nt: TGTGCCAGCAGCCGCCGGCTGACAGGGCCTGGGGCCAACGTCCTGACTTTC
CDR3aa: CASSRRLTGPGANVLTF

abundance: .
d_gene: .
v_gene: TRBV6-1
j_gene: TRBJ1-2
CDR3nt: TGTGCCAGCAGTGACTGGGGGGCACTTGGCTACACCTTC
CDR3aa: CASSDWGALGYTF

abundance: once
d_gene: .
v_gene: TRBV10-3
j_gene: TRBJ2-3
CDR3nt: TGTGCCATCAGTCAGGGAGATACGCAGTATTTT
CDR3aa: CAISQGDTQYF